The entry that follows covers one T cell receptor (beta chain) sequence. The sample comes from a study of T cell responses to AZD1222 COVID-19 vaccine. TCRdb keeps only in-frame clones here, not all; method: immunoSEQ multiplex PCR. The sample records over 150,000 clones, approximately 90% being singletons. The CDR3 totals 15 residues. Germline CDR1 and CDR2: LGHDT and YNNKEL (reference sequence). Trimming left V 1 base short and J 3 bases short, with 12 bases between. This chain links TRBV3-1 (or the pseudogene TRBV3-2) with TRBJ1-2; maybe TRBD1 (6 bases). This TCR was sampled from an adult in good health. This specimen consisted of peripheral blood, obtained on day 0 of AZD1222 vaccination. The CDR3 DNA reads as TGTGCCAGCAGCCAAGGGGACACCCGCCACTATGGCTACACCTTC. Protein: CASSQGDTRHYGYTF.